Below, one T cell receptor beta chain is given with its context. This clone has just one count. Its antigen is not yet known. No much larger clone exists at a distance of one base, and base qualities are not known. The data were obtained in a study of B cell selection in AIRE deficiency (dated by TCRdb to about 2019). Looking at the study overall: TCRbeta repertoires of sorted blood CD4+ conventional T cells and regulatory T cells were compared between AIRE-deficient patients and healthy controls. The TCR-sequenced cohort comprised roughly five AIRE-deficient APECED patients and roughly five healthy control donors. Study-wide findings and limitations: Only TCRbeta chains were sequenced, and approximately 40% of shared healthy-donor Treg sequences were also present in healthy Tconv cells, possibly due to differing TCRalpha chains. Among around 3,900 shared Treg TCRbeta sequences, around 30% were shared exclusively among healthy donors and less than 10% exclusively among patients, which suggests that Treg selection is less efficient in the absence of AIRE. About a third of the Treg TCRbeta sequences shared among healthy donors were detected in patient Tconv cells, suggesting that Treg-biased clones are diverted into the Tconv compartment. In AIRE-deficient patients, Tconv and Treg cells had TCRBV gene usage, CDR3 length and TCR diversity comparable to those in healthy donors. Shorter CDR3s were found in shared Treg sequences, reflecting a bias toward rearrangements containing few non-templated nucleotide insertions.

Conventional CD4 T cells were sorted as CD4+CD127+ cells. The control samples were obtained from healthy donors who were not related to the patients. A FACSAria flow cytometer was used to sort the Tconv and Treg cells intended for TCRbeta sequencing. Sorted cells were collected into 5-ml round-bottom polystyrene tubes, and dry cell pellets were frozen at -80°C before sequencing. Counted from cysteine to phenylalanine, this CDR3 has 12 amino acids. This entry keeps only the CDR3 DNA: 36 bases, framed from base 1. The junction carries 4 bases between V and J, which are trimmed by 0 bases and 5 bases respectively. The germline V gene encodes CDR1 MGHRA and CDR2 YSYEKL. The immunoSEQ platform was used to sequence the TCRbeta chains. On the authors' methods: When conventional T cell repertoires were pooled, 85,000 to 120,000 distinct in-frame TCRbeta sequences were obtained from patients and approximately 140,000 from healthy donors. Public Treg TCRbeta sequences were defined as those shared by two or more individuals and were then searched for in Tconv repertoires. Differences between groups were assessed using Mann-Whitney U tests with Bonferroni-Dunn correction in GraphPad Prism 7.03. TCRdb carries this immuneACCESS record with in-frame sequences only. Its versions omit some clonotypes, under half of them owing to an unresolved V gene in the studies checked, with the rest unexplained. The DNA gave D and trimming, while V, J and clone size come from that table. The sample data list fewer than 30,000 clones, and around 95% of these were observed just once. In total, the top ten clones hold less than 0.25% of the sample.

The sequenced sample was CD4+CD127+ conventional T cells sorted from PBMCs. This clonotype originated in a human donor in good health. The chain is assembled from TRBV4-1 and TRBJ1-2, with the D gene not confidently named. The DNA is TGCGCCAGCAGCCAAGACAGATATGGCTACACCTTC. Translated, this gives CASSQDRYGYTF.